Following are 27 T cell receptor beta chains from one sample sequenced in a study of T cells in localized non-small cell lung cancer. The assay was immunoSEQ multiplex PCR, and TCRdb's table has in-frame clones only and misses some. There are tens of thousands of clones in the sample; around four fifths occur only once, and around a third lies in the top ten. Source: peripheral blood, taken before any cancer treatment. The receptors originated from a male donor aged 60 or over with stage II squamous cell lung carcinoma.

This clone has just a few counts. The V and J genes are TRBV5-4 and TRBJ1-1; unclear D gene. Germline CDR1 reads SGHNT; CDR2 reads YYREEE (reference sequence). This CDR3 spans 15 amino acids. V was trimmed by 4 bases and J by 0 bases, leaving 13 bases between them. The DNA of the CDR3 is TGTGCCAGCAGCCGGAGAAATGGCCTGAACACTGAAGCTTTCTTT. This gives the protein CASSRRNGLNTEAFF.

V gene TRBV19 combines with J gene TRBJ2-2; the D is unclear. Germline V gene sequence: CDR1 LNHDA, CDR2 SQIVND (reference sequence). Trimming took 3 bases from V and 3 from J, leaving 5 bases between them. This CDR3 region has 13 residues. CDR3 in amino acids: CASSIRDTGELFF. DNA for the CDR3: TGTGCCAGTAGTATTCGGGACACCGGGGAGCTGTTTTTT.

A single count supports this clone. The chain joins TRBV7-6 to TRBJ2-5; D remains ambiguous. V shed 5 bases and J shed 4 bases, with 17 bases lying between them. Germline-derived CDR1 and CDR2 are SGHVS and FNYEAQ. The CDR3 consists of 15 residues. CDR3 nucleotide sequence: TGTGCCAGCAGCCTAAGCATACCTAGAGGAGAGACCCAGTACTTC. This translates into CASSLSIPRGETQYF.

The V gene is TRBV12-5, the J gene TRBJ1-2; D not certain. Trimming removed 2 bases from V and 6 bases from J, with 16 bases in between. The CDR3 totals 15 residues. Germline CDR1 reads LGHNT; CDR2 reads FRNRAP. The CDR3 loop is CASGLSRSLGHGYTF. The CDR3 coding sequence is TGTGCTAGTGGTTTGTCCAGGAGTCTTGGCCATGGCTACACCTTC.

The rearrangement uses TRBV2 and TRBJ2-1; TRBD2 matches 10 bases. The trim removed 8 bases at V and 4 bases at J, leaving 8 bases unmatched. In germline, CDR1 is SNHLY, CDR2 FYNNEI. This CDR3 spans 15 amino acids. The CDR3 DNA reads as TGTGCCAGCCAAATAGCGGGGGGCCCTTACAATGAGCAGTTCTTC. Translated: CASQIAGGPYNEQFF.

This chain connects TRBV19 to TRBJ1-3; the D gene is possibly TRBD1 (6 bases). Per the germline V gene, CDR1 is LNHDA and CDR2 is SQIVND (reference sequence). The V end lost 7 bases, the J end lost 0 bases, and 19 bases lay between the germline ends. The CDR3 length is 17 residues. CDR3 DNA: TGTGCCAGTACGGTATTGGGAGGACAGAACTCTGGAAACACCATATATTTT. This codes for CASTVLGGQNSGNTIYF.

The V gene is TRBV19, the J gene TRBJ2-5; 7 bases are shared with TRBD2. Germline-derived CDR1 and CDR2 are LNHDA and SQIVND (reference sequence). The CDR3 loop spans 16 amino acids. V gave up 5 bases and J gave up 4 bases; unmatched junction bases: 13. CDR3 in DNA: TGTGCCAGTAGTTTCTTCGGGGGGACGGAGGGAGAGACCCAGTACTTC. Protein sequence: CASSFFGGTEGETQYF. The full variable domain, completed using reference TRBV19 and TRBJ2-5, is DGGITQSPKYLFRKEGQNVTLSCEQNLNHDAMYWYRQDPGQGLRLIYYSQIVNDFQKGDIAEGYSVSREKKESFPLTVTSAQKNPTAFYLCASSFFGGTEGETQYFGPGTRLLVL.

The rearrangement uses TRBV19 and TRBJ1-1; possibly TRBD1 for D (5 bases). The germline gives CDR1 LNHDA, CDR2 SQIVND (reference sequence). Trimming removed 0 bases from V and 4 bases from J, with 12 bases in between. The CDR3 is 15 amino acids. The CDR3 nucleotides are TGTGCCAGTAGTATAGATGATGGGGGAGGCACTGAAGCTTTCTTT. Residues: CASSIDDGGGTEAFF.

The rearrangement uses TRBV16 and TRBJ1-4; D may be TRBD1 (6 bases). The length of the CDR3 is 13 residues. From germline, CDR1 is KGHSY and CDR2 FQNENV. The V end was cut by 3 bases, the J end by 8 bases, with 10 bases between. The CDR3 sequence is CASSHWTVEKLFF. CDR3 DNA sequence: TGTGCCAGCAGCCACTGGACAGTCGAAAAACTGTTTTTT.

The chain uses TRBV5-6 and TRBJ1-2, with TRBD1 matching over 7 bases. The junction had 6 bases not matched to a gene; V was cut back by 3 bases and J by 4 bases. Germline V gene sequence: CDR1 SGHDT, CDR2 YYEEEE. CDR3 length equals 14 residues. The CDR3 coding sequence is TGTGCCAGCAGCTCCTACAGGGGCCTCTATGGCTACACCTTC. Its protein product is CASSSYRGLYGYTF.

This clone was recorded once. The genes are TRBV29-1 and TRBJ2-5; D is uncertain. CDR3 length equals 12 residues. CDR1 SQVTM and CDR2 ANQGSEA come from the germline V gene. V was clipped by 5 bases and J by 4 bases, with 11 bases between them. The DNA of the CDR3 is TGCAGCGTTTTTCTACCCCCAGAGACCCAGTACTTC. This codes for CSVFLPPETQYF.

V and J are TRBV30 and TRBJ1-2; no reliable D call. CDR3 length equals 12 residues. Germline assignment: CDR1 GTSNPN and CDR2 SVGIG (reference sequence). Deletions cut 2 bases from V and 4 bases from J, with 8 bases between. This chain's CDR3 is CAWSSGRYGYTF. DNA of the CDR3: TGTGCCTGGAGTAGCGGGCGCTATGGCTACACCTTC.

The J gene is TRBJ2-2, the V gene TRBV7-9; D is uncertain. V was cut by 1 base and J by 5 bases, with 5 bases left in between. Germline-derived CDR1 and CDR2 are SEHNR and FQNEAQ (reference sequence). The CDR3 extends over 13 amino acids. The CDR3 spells CASSLELTGELFF. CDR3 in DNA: TGTGCCAGCAGCTTAGAACTTACCGGGGAGCTGTTTTTT.

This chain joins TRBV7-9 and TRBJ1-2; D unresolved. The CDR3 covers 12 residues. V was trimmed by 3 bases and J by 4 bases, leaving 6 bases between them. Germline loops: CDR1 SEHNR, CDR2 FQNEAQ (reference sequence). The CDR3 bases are TGTGCCAGCAGCTTGGCTGTCTATGGCTACACCTTC. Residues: CASSLAVYGYTF.

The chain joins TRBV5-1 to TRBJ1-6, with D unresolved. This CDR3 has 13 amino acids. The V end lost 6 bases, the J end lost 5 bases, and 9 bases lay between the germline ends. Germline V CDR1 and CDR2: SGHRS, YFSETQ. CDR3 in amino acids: CASKGDDNSPLHF. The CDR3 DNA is TGCGCCAGCAAGGGTGATGATAATTCACCCCTCCACTTT. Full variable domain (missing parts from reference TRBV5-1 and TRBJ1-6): KAGVTQTPRYLIKTRGQQVTLSCSPISGHRSVSWYQQTPGQGLQFLFEYFSETQRNKGNFPGRFSGRQFSNSRSEMNVSTLELGDSALYLCASKGDDNSPLHFGNGTRLTVT.

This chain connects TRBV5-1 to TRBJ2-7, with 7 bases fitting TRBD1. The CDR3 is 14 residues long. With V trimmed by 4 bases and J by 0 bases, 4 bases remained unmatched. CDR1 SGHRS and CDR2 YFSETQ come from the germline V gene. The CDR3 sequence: CASSASGGSYEQYF. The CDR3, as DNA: TGCGCCAGCAGCGCCTCAGGGGGCTCCTACGAGCAGTACTTC.

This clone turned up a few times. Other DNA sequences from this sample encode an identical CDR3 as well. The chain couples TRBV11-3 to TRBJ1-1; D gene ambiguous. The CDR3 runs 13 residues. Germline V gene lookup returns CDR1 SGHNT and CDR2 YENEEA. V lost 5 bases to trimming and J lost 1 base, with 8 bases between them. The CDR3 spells CASSLGGNTEAFF. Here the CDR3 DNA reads TGTGCCAGCAGCCTTGGTGGGAACACTGAAGCTTTCTTT. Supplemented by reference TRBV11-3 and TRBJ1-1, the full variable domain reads EAGVVQSPRYKIIEKKQPVAFWCNPISGHNTLYWYLQNLGQGPELLIRYENEEAVDDSQLPKDRFSAERLKGVDSTLKIQPAELGDSAVYLCASSLGGNTEAFFGQGTRLTVV.

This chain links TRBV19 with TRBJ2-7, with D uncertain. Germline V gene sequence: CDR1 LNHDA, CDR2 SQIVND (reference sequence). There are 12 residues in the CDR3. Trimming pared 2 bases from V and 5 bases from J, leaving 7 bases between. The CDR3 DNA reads TGTGCCAGTAGTATACTAGGGAACGAGCAGTACTTC. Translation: CASSILGNEQYF.

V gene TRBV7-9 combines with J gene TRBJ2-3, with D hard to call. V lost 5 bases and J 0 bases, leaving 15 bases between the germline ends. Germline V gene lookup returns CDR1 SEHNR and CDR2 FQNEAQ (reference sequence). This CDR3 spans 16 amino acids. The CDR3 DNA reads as TGTGCCAGCAGCCGCCTAAGCCCCCTTAGCACAGATACGCAGTATTTT. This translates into CASSRLSPLSTDTQYF.

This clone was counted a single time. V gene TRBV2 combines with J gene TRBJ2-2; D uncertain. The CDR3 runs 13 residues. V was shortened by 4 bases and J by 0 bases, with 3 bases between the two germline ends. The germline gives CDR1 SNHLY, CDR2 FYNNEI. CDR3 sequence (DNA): TGTGCCAGCAGTGCAGCGAACACCGGGGAGCTGTTTTTT. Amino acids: CASSAANTGELFF. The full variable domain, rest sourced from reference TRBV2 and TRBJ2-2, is EPEVTQTPSHQVTQMGQEVILRCVPISNHLYFYWYRQILGQKVEFLVSFYNNEISEKSEIFDDQFSVERPDGSNFTLKIRSTKLEDSAMYFCASSAANTGELFFGEGSRLTVL.

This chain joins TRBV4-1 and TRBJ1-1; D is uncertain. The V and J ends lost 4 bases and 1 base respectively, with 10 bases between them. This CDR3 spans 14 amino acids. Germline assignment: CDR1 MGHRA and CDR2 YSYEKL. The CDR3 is CASSPTSGNTEAFF. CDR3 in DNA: TGCGCCAGCAGCCCGACCTCGGGGAACACTGAAGCTTTCTTT.

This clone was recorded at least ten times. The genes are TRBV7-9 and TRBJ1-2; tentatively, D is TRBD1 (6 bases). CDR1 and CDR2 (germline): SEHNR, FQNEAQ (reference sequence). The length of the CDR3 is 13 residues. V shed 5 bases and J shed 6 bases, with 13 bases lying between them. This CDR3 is CASSPDRSDGYTF. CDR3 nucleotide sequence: TGTGCCAGCAGCCCGGACAGAAGTGATGGCTACACCTTC.

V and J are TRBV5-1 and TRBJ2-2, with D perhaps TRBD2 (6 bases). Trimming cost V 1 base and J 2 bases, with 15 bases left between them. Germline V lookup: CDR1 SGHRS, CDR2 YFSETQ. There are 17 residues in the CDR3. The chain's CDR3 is CASSLSVTGANTGELFF. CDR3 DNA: TGCGCCAGCAGCTTGAGTGTTACGGGAGCCAACACCGGGGAGCTGTTTTTT.

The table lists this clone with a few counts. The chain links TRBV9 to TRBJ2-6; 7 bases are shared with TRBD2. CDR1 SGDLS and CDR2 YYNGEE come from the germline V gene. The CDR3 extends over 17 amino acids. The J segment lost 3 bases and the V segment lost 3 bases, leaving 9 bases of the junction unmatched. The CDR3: CASSGSGGGFGANVLTF. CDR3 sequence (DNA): TGTGCCAGCAGCGGTTCGGGGGGAGGCTTTGGGGCCAACGTCCTGACTTTC.

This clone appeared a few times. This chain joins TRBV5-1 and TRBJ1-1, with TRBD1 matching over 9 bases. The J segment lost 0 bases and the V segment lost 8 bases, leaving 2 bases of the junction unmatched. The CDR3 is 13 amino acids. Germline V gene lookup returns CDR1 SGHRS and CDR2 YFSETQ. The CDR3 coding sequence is TGCGCCAGGAGGGACAGGGTGAACACTGAAGCTTTCTTT. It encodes CARRDRVNTEAFF.

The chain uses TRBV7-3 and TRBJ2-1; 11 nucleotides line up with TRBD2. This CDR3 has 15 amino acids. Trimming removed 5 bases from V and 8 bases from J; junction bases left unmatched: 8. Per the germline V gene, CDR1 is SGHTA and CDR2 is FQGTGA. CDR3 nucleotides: TGTGCCAGCAGCCTTTTAGCGGGGGGGCCGGATGAGCAGTTCTTC. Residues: CASSLLAGGPDEQFF.

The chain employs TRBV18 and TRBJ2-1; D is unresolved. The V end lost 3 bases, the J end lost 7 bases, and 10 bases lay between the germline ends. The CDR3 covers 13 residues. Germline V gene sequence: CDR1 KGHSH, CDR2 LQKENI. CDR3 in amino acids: CASSPPSANEQFF. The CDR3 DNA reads TGTGCCAGCTCACCTCCCTCCGCGAATGAGCAGTTCTTC.